This entry is about one T cell receptor (beta chain). Its antigen remains unidentified. Per-base quality was not reported, and no clone a single base away is much larger than it. This sample is drawn from a study of cytomegalovirus exposure and HLA in healthy donors (dated by TCRdb to about 2017). Background for the entire study: In an earlier analysis of several hundred of the donors, approximately 260 Gb of sequence data and 100 million or so unique TCR beta sequences from roughly 180 million T cells were reported. An early release covering about 600 HLA-typed donors comprised approximately 300 gigabases of sequencing data and around 85 million unique TCR sequences. Among the roughly 400 genotyped donors, 75% to 90% belonged to the genetic ancestry cluster associated with self-reported Caucasian donors. The study was designed to test whether signatures of past pathogen exposure could be identified by cataloging public T cell receptors. Using immunosequencing, the study profiled T cell repertoires from around 670 subjects and related those repertoires to cytomegalovirus serostatus. Besides the first cohort of roughly 660 subjects, a separate validation cohort made up of over 95 different subjects was used. To predict cytomegalovirus infection status, the study combined high-throughput TCR immunosequencing, statistical association of individual TCRs with disease status, and machine learning. A later analysis re-examined previously published TCR beta repertoires from 610 or so donors and added high-resolution HLA genotyping to investigate patterns of TCR occurrence. Rather than drawing on any new phenotypic data, the later analysis identified candidate immune exposures from TCR beta sequences and the way those sequences occurred across donors. An earlier analysis of a few hundred of the donors applied high-throughput TCR beta sequencing to assess whether each TCR beta V gene segment acted as functional or pseudogenic. Alongside the repertoire data, information on donor age, sex, ethnicity and CMV serostatus was compiled. In a later genetic analysis, genome-wide SNP genotypes for about 55% of the roughly 700 donors were used, and that subset was treated as a discovery cohort. Every repertoire in the discovery cohort had been generated on one and the same sequencing platform. HLA typing covered class I and class II loci at four-digit resolution. Typing coverage differed by locus: A, B, C, DRB1 and DQB1 were typed in about 620-630 donors, DQA1 in about 510, DPA1 in approximately 600, and DPB1 in just under 480. Because of strong linkage in the cohort, roughly 5 DR-DQ haplotypes were treated as single units for association and clustering. On average, about 240,000 unique TCR beta nucleotide sequences were sequenced per donor among 350 to 400 genotyped donors of the cohort, with around 19% of those sequences being non-productive. Paper-wide results and their limitations: A later analysis reported that several top co-occurrence clusters appeared linked to parvovirus B19, influenza, CMV and Epstein-Barr virus. In a later analysis, TCR association rates were found to vary across HLA loci, with the most associated TCRs seen for DRB1 alleles and the fewest for HLA-C alleles. Immune exposure information for the cohort was limited to CMV serostatus. The sequencing pipeline was judged likely to have produced a cluster of highly shared sequence variants as a technical artifact. Correlated functional status among segregating V segments might reflect linkage disequilibrium, but an unknown experimental factor could not be ruled out. In this cohort, only TCR beta chains were sequenced, and detectable features were limited by the absence of alpha or paired-chain data. Because the 87-base-pair reads could not distinguish some IMGT-functional V segments, including TRBV6-2 and TRBV6-3, those segments were excluded. In vitro tests confirmed that three of the cytomegalovirus-associated TCR beta chains recognize cytomegalovirus antigens. A further reported finding was that TCR beta sequences accurately predicted the HLA-A and HLA-B alleles for most subjects in the first cohort. Presence/absence analyses assumed roughly uniform sequencing depth across donors, an assumption that may not hold. Most TCR sequences were seen in very few donors, while some public TCRs were found in many individuals. The classifier was reported to diagnose cytomegalovirus status with high specificity and sensitivity in both the original and validation cohorts. Assigning TCR associations to individual alleles was difficult when HLA alleles, especially DR and DQ, strongly co-occurred. In a later genetic analysis, a missense DCLRE1C variant was associated with V-gene and J-gene trimming of TCR beta chains, and the association was replicated in an independent cohort. The authors suggested that the approach could potentially be generalized to other disease states and immunological phenotypes. At a false discovery rate of 0.05, a later analysis linked about 17,000 TCR beta sequences to specific HLA alleles. In a later analysis, HLA-associated TCR beta chains were found to be more clonally expanded and to have lower generation probabilities than equally common non-associated chains. In a later genetic analysis, fewer N-insertions in productive TCRs were reported among donors in an Asian-associated ancestry cluster than the roughly 700-donor mean. The study listed 150 to 200 TCR beta chains as associated with cytomegalovirus. A later analysis found that most CMV-associated TCR beta chains appeared HLA-restricted, with HLA associations seemingly driven largely by CMV exposure. Because counts were too low, more than 15 rarely observed V segments, including chromosome 9 orphons, were left out of the earlier analysis of approximately 580 of the donors. Because HLA typing was missing for some donors at each locus, association tests included only the typed subset. In an earlier analysis of several hundred of the donors, most TCR beta V segments were observed in productive rearrangements about 87% or about 30% of the time, broadly matching IMGT annotations.

Library prep was done by the immunoSEQ multiplex PCR assay. A mixture of 60 forward primers for TCR Vbeta segments and 13 reverse primers for TCR Jbeta segments was used in the multiplex PCR. Amplification of the CDR3 region of rearranged TCR beta genes was performed with a multiplex PCR assay on genomic DNA. On the Illumina HiSeq System, the amplified TCR beta libraries were sequenced as 87-base-pair reads. From the authors' description of their analysis: Across the 500 to 850 repertoires, a later analysis counted roughly 84 million unique TCR beta chains, roughly 11 million of which were shared by at least two donors. A nearest-neighbor algorithm error-corrected the raw reads and collapsed the reads into unique sequences, merging closely related sequences to remove PCR and sequencing errors. V, D and J gene segments were assigned by aligning CDR3 sequences to IMGT reference sequences. For a sequence to be retained, at least a six-nucleotide match to both a V gene segment and a J gene segment was required. Rearrangements were called productive when the CDR3 lacked stop codons and stayed in frame with V and J; all others were non-productive. Following IMGT convention, CDR3 was defined as the stretch from the second conserved V-encoded cysteine up to the conserved J-encoded phenylalanine. The earlier analysis of roughly 590 of the donors excluded sequences that lacked an unambiguous match to a single V gene segment. An earlier analysis of about 590 of the donors classified V segments as functional when productive rearrangements were above 56.7% and as segregating when the standard deviation between donors was above 5%. A statistical classification framework was built for diagnosing cytomegalovirus status from the catalog of TCR beta chain sequences. In a later analysis, TCR nucleotide sequences were compared against IMGT/GENE-DB human TR gene sequences so that V and J genes could be assigned. Using the TCRdist pipeline, a later analysis assigned CDR3 sequences along with most-parsimonious VDJ recombination scenarios. A later analysis defined each TCR beta chain by its CDR3 amino acid sequence plus V-gene family, and excluded reads lacking a unique V-gene family. In a later analysis, fewer than 650 highly shared, low-generation-probability nucleotide sequences were removed to address suspected cross-contamination and a sequencing artifact. A later analysis calculated a clonal expansion index for each public chain from normalized within-repertoire ranks of inferred template counts. Generation probabilities in a later analysis came from a VDJ recombination model fitted to out-of-frame rearrangements, and those results were checked against IGoR. A later analysis scored TCR-TCR, TCR-HLA and TCR-CMV co-occurrence with hypergeometric tests, applying a repertoire-size bias correction to TCR pairs. A later analysis estimated false discovery rates by permuting HLA or CMV assignments 20 times. In a later analysis, co-occurring TCRs were grouped using DBSCAN, and TCRdist sequence similarity was added for clustering within HLA-allele-positive subsets. For co-occurrence clustering, repertoires with fewer than 30,000 or more than 120,000 public chains were excluded, along with roughly 5 repertoires with anomalous nucleotide sharing. Imported from immuneACCESS, the table was reduced by TCRdb to in-frame sequences with V and J called. These copies leave out some clones; in studies compared against another copy, an unresolved V gene accounts for under half, and the cause of the remainder is not known. V, J and clone size were drawn from that table, and D and trimming were deduced from the DNA. For this sample there are fewer than 180,000 clones; approximately 79% appear just once. Roughly 6.3% of the sample is held by the ten biggest clonotypes.

The germline V gene (reference sequence) gives CDR1 as MNHEY and CDR2 as SMNVEV. Trimming costs V 1 base and J 0 bases, and their ends lie 6 bases apart. The CDR3, from cysteine to phenylalanine, totals 14 residues. Of the read, only the CDR3 DNA is kept; its 42 bases are in frame from base 1. In total, roughly 710 healthy bone marrow donors made up the cohort. At the time of sampling, every cohort member was nominally healthy, though immune exposures that went unrecorded were likely present. The donor was CMV seropositive and belonged to the group of 250 to 300 seropositive cohort members. Every donor gave a peripheral blood sample, and the peripheral blood mononuclear cells from that sample were used for TCR beta sequencing. The Qiagen DNeasy Blood Extraction Kit was used to extract genomic DNA from the blood cell samples.

Sequenced sample: PBMCs. The V and J genes are TRBV27 and TRBJ2-5; no D gene can be assigned with confidence. The source is a man over 45 in good health and CMV-seropositive. CDR3 protein: CASSLWQNQETQYF. The nucleotides are TGTGCCAGCAGTTTATGGCAGAACCAAGAGACCCAGTACTTC.